Here is one TCR beta chain with its context. Method: immunoSEQ multiplex PCR; TCRdb's copy keeps in-frame clones and lacks some. The sample yields roughly 90,000 clones, about 94% seen once. This sample was taken from a study of technical replicates of blood from several donors. Per germline, CDR1 LNHDA and CDR2 SQIVND (reference sequence). The CDR3 consists of 14 residues. V lost 5 bases, J lost 6 bases, and 7 bases stayed unmatched. The sample comprised T cells isolated from PBMCs. The sequence came from a human donor in good health. The genes are TRBV19 and TRBJ1-1, with 9 bases identical to TRBD1. Written as DNA, the CDR3 is TGTGCCAGTAGTGCGTTACGGACAGGGGCTGAAGCTTTCTTT. Translating it yields CASSALRTGAEAFF.